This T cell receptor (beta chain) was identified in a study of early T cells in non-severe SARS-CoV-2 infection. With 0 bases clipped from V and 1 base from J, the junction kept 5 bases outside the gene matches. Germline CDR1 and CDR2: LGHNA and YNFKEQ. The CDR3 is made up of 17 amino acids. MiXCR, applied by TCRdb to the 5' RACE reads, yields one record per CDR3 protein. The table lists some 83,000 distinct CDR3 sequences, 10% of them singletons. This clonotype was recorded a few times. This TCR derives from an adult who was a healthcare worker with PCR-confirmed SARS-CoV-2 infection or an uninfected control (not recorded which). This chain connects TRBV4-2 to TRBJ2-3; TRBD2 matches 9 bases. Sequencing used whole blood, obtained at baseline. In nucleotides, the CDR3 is TGTGCCAGCAGCCAAGACCGGGCTAGCGGGGGCACAGATACGCAGTATTTT. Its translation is CASSQDRASGGTDTQYF.